The rows below give T cell receptor beta chains drawn from one sample of a study of cytomegalovirus exposure and HLA in healthy donors. Measured with immunoSEQ multiplex PCR; TCRdb has only the in-frame clones, and not every one. The table lists approximately 150,000 clones, 70% to 85% of them singletons. The sequenced sample consisted of PBMCs. All receptors derive from a woman aged 25-40 years in good health and CMV-seropositive. The CDR3 runs from the conserved cysteine through the conserved F or W. A D gene is named only where the DNA matches it firmly. Some rows mark clone size as missing; the rest say once, few, many or name a class of expanded clone.

d_gene	abundance	v_gene	j_gene	CDR3nt	CDR3aa
TRBD1	once	TRBV5-6	TRBJ1-2	TGTGCCAGCAGCTTGGACAGGGGGAGCTATGGCTACACCTTC	CASSLDRGSYGYTF
-	-	TRBV6-1	TRBJ2-1	TGTGCCAGCAGTGAAGTGCGGGACCTAAGATACAATGAGCAGTTCTTC	CASSEVRDLRYNEQFF
-	-	TRBV5-1	TRBJ2-3	TGCGCCAGCAGCTTGTTTAGCGGAGAGAAAGATACGCAGTATTTT	CASSLFSGEKDTQYF
-	-	TRBV11-3	TRBJ2-5	TGTGCCAGCAGCTTCGGCGGGAATGAAGAGACCCAGTACTTC	CASSFGGNEETQYF
TRBD1	-	TRBV2	TRBJ1-1	TGTGCCAGCAGTGAATCCGGGACAGGGAATTCGGTCACTGAAGCTTTCTTT	CASSESGTGNSVTEAFF
TRBD2	-	TRBV15	TRBJ2-5	TGTGCCACCAGCAGAGCCCCTGGAGGACGGGGGGGAGAGACCCAGTACTTC	CATSRAPGGRGGETQYF
-	-	TRBV27	TRBJ1-4	TGTGCCAGCAGTTTATCGCAGGGGCTACCCCTTTTT	CASSLSQGLPLF
-	-	TRBV7-5	TRBJ2-7	TGTGTCAGAAGCTTGGGGCCCCTGCAGCCTAAGGAACGACATGATCTAGAGCAGTACTTC	CVRSLGPLQPKERHDLEQYF
-	-	TRBV21-1	TRBJ1-1	TGTGCCAGCAGCAAAGAAACGCAGGGGGCCTACACTGAAGCTTTCTTT	CASSKETQGAYTEAFF
-	-	TRBV5-6	TRBJ1-2	TGTGCCAGCAGCTTGGTCGCAGGGGCCTCTGGGTATGGCTACACCTTC	CASSLVAGASGYGYTF
-	-	TRBV2	TRBJ2-7	TGTGCCAGTGAAGCGGACAGTAGCCTCGGGCAGTACTTC	CASEADSSLGQYF
-	few	TRBV5-1	TRBJ1-1	TGCGCCAGCAGCAGGGAGGGGCCGATCGCTGAAGCTTTCTTT	CASSREGPIAEAFF
TRBD1	-	TRBV28	TRBJ1-5	TGTGCCAGCACCCTGGGACAGGGGGCCGGACAGCCCCAGCATTTT	CASTLGQGAGQPQHF
-	medium-sized	TRBV9	TRBJ2-1	TGTGCCAGCAGGCAGGAGGGGTCCTACAATGAGCAGTTCTTC	CASRQEGSYNEQFF
-	-	TRBV6-5	TRBJ1-1	TGTGCCAGCAGCCGTCCTGCGTCGAACACTGAAGCTTTCTTT	CASSRPASNTEAFF
TRBD1	-	TRBV5-1	TRBJ2-7	TGCGCCAGCAGCATCGACAGGGCTACCTACGAGCAGTACTTC	CASSIDRATYEQYF
-	-	TRBV7-2	TRBJ1-5	TGTGCCAGCAGCCGCTGGACAAGAGACAATCAGCCCCAGCATTTT	CASSRWTRDNQPQHF
TRBD1	-	TRBV2	TRBJ2-5	TGTGCCAGCAGTGGGGACAGCCAAGAGACCCAGTACTTC	CASSGDSQETQYF
-	-	TRBV14	TRBJ2-5	TGTGCCAGCAGCCACTCGACTAGGGTGACCCAGTACTTC	CASSHSTRVTQYF
TRBD2	many	TRBV4-1	TRBJ2-1	TGCGCCAGCAGCCAGGAGCGGGACTCAAATGAGCAGTTCTTC	CASSQERDSNEQFF
-	-	TRBV30	TRBJ2-7	TGTGCCTGGAGTATCGGGGGAAACTCCTACGAGCAGTACTTC	CAWSIGGNSYEQYF
TRBD2	-	TRBV5-4	TRBJ2-7	TGTGCCAGCAGCTTGGGACTAGCGGGATTGTACGAGCAGTACTTC	CASSLGLAGLYEQYF
TRBD1	-	TRBV19	TRBJ1-1	TGTGCCAGTAGGGACAGGCGGGGCACTGAAGCTTTCTTT	CASRDRRGTEAFF
-	-	TRBV5-1	TRBJ1-1	TGCGCCAGCAGCTTGGAGGGGGGGCGCGGCAATGAAGCTTTCTTT	CASSLEGGRGNEAFF
-	-	TRBV5-1	TRBJ2-7	TGCGCCAGCAGCTTGGTTTTTGGGCAGGGTCTGAACGAGCAGTACTTC	CASSLVFGQGLNEQYF
-	-	TRBV6-5	TRBJ1-2	TGTGCCAGCAGTTACTTTGGGCAGGGGCGCTGGGGCTACACCTTC	CASSYFGQGRWGYTF
-	-	TRBV6-1	TRBJ2-5	TGTGCCAGCAGTGATCCGGGAAGTCGAGAGACCCAGTACTTC	CASSDPGSRETQYF
-	few	TRBV6-1	TRBJ2-2	TGTGCCAGCAGTGAAGCAATGGCGGGGACGAACACCGGGGAGCTGTTTTTT	CASSEAMAGTNTGELFF
-	-	TRBV29-1	TRBJ2-3	TGCAGCGTTGAAATAGTAAACACAGATACGCAGTATTTT	CSVEIVNTDTQYF
-	-	TRBV28	TRBJ1-1	TGTGCCAGCAGTTTTGGGGGAGCCTCCAGCGGGGCCACTGAAGCTTTCTTT	CASSFGGASSGATEAFF
TRBD2	few	TRBV25-1	TRBJ2-2	TGTGCCAGCAGTGAATTGGGGACTAGCGGGAAGAACACCGGGGAGCTGTTTTTT	CASSELGTSGKNTGELFF
-	-	TRBV10-1	TRBJ2-5	TGCGCCAGCAGTGAGTCTTTGACATCCGGACAAGAGACCCAGTACTTC	CASSESLTSGQETQYF
TRBD1	few	TRBV25-1	TRBJ1-1	TGTGCCAGCAGTGCTCCCGAACAGGGGATGAGTGAAGCTTTCTTT	CASSAPEQGMSEAFF
TRBD2	-	TRBV7-3	TRBJ2-1	TGTGCCAGCAGCCCTCCCCGTTTAGCGGGAGGCTCCTACAATGAGCAGTTCTTC	CASSPPRLAGGSYNEQFF
-	-	TRBV19	TRBJ1-1	TGTGCCACCCGAGAGGGGGGGGCCGTAACTGAAGCTTTCTTT	CATREGGAVTEAFF
-	-	TRBV11-3	TRBJ2-7	TGTGCCAGCAGCTTTGAGGATAGGCCCTGGGACGAGCAGTACTTC	CASSFEDRPWDEQYF
-	-	TRBV21-1	TRBJ2-7	TGTGCCAGCAGCGGAGCGGGAGCCATCTACGAGCAGTACTTC	CASSGAGAIYEQYF
-	few	TRBV5-5	TRBJ2-7	TGTGCCAGCAGCTTGGACGGGGTCTACGAGCAGTACTTC	CASSLDGVYEQYF
TRBD2	-	TRBV27	TRBJ2-7	TGTGCCAGCAGTTTTCTAATGACTAGCGGGAGCTACGAGCAGTACTTC	CASSFLMTSGSYEQYF
TRBD1	-	TRBV5-1	TRBJ1-2	TGCGCCAGCAGCCCCTCTGCGGGACAGCGCAACTATGGCTACACCTTC	CASSPSAGQRNYGYTF
-	-	TRBV2	TRBJ1-5	TGTGCCAGCAGTGATATCGGGGGAAGGCAGCCCCAGCATTTT	CASSDIGGRQPQHF
-	once	TRBV2	TRBJ2-3	TGTGCCAGCACCTTGGGCGGGTCTAGCACAGATACGCAGTATTTT	CASTLGGSSTDTQYF
-	-	TRBV10-2	TRBJ2-7	TGCGCCAGCACCACCGGAGGGGACTACGAGCAGTACTTC	CASTTGGDYEQYF
-	-	TRBV30	TRBJ1-1	TGTGCCTGGAGTGTGCAGGGACTCACTGAAGCTTTCTTT	CAWSVQGLTEAFF
TRBD2	few	TRBV11-2	TRBJ2-1	TGTGCCAGCAGCTATACTAGCGGGAGTGGTAATGAGCAGTTCTTC	CASSYTSGSGNEQFF
TRBD2	-	TRBV15	TRBJ2-5	TGTGCCACCAGCACCAGGACTAGCGGCCAAGAGACCCAGTACTTC	CATSTRTSGQETQYF
TRBD1	-	TRBV28	TRBJ1-1	TGTGCCAGCACCCCCGGGACAGGGATGAACACTGAAGCTTTCTTT	CASTPGTGMNTEAFF
-	few	TRBV6-5	TRBJ2-2	TGTGCCAGCAGTTACAGTAGCGAGAACACCGGGGAGCTGTTTTTT	CASSYSSENTGELFF
-	few	TRBV6-1	TRBJ1-5	TGTGCCAGCAGTGAATACATGACGGGTCAGCCCCAGCATTTT	CASSEYMTGQPQHF
-	once	TRBV5-1	TRBJ2-1	TGCGCCAGCAGCACCGGGACACCTAATGATGAGCAGTTCTTC	CASSTGTPNDEQFF
-	few	TRBV27	TRBJ1-1	TGTGCCAGCAGTTTGGGGGGGGCGGACACTGAAGCTTTCTTT	CASSLGGADTEAFF
-	-	TRBV9	TRBJ2-6	TGTGCCAGCAGCGCCGACCGGCCGCCTAGCTCTGGGGCCAACGTCCTGACTTTC	CASSADRPPSSGANVLTF
TRBD1	few	TRBV11-2	TRBJ2-7	TGTGCCAGCAGCTTAACAACAGGGGTAGTTGAGTCCTACGAGCAGTACTTC	CASSLTTGVVESYEQYF
TRBD2	few	TRBV6-1	TRBJ2-1	TGTGCCAGCAGTGAACCTAGCGGGGAGGGTGGGGATGAGCAGTTCTTC	CASSEPSGEGGDEQFF
TRBD1	-	TRBV5-1	TRBJ1-2	TGCGCCAGCAGCTTCGACAGGGGGCCCGGCGGGGACTATGGCTACACCTTC	CASSFDRGPGGDYGYTF
-	-	TRBV11-3	TRBJ2-1	TGTGCCAGCAGCTTTAGTTGGGGGGTGGACAATGAGCAGTTCTTC	CASSFSWGVDNEQFF
-	-	TRBV15	TRBJ2-1	TGTGCCACCAGCAGAGATCTCCCTTCGACAGGTCGCCCCTACAATGAGCAGTTCTTC	CATSRDLPSTGRPYNEQFF